The 26 T cell receptor beta chains below come from one sample, sequenced in a study of cytomegalovirus exposure and HLA in healthy donors (dated by TCRdb to about 2017). Libraries were constructed by the immunoSEQ multiplex PCR assay. TCRdb mirrors the immuneACCESS table, restricted to in-frame sequences. Some clones are absent from its copies; in checked studies, under half trace to an unresolved V gene, and the reason for the others is unknown. The sample has more than 150,000 clones on record, roughly 84% of them singletons. The ten largest make up roughly 7% of the sample. The source material was PBMCs. These receptors were collected from a man between 18 and 35 years old in good health and CMV-seropositive.

The chain combines TRBV27 with TRBJ2-3, with 9 bases lining up with TRBD1. The CDR3 runs to 15 residues. CDR1 MNHEY and CDR2 SMNVEV come from the germline V gene (reference sequence). Unmatched junction bases numbered 11, after V lost 6 bases and J lost 7 bases. Here the CDR3 DNA reads TGTGCCAGCAGCCAAACACAGGGGGCGGTAAATACGCAGTATTTT. It encodes CASSQTQGAVNTQYF.

V and J are TRBV28 and TRBJ2-7; 7 bases are shared with TRBD1. CDR3 length equals 15 residues. With 6 bases clipped from V and 2 bases from J, the junction kept 10 bases outside the gene matches. Germline V gives CDR1 MDHEN, CDR2 SYDVKM. This CDR3 reads CASSPMTGKTYEQYF. DNA of the CDR3: TGTGCCAGCAGCCCCATGACAGGGAAGACCTACGAGCAGTACTTC.

The genes are TRBV6-6 and TRBJ2-1; 11 nucleotides line up with TRBD2. The CDR3 extends over 16 amino acids. CDR1 is MNHNY and CDR2 is SVGAGI in the germline V gene (reference sequence). V lost 2 bases to trimming and J lost 7 bases; unmatched junction nucleotides: 7. The CDR3 coding sequence is TGTGCCAGCAGTTACGATATACTAGCGGGAGTTAATGAGCAGTTCTTC. Protein product: CASSYDILAGVNEQFF.

The gene calls are TRBV7-2 and TRBJ2-2, with D tentatively TRBD2 (5 bases). With 5 bases removed from V and 4 bases from J, the gap between germline ends came to 8 bases. The germline CDR1 and CDR2 sequences are SGHTA and FQGNSA. CDR3 length equals 13 residues. The CDR3 DNA is TGTGCCAGCAGCGTCCGGGGCACCGGGGAGCTGTTTTTT. This encodes CASSVRGTGELFF.

With respect to this clone: Other DNA sequences of this sample code for an identical CDR3. This chain uses TRBV18 with TRBJ1-5, with 8 nucleotides matching TRBD1. CDR3 length equals 14 residues. With 4 bases clipped from V and 5 bases from J, the junction kept 4 bases outside the gene matches. Germline assignment: CDR1 KGHSH and CDR2 LQKENI. The CDR3 coding sequence is TGTGCCAGCTCACTAGGACAGGGTGATCAGCCCCAGCATTTT. This translates into CASSLGQGDQPQHF.

The chain links TRBV30 to TRBJ2-3; TRBD2 is a possible D gene (7 bases). Germline V lookup: CDR1 GTSNPN, CDR2 SVGIG (reference sequence). Trimming took off 6 bases at V and 2 bases at J, with 18 bases between the two ends. This CDR3 is 15 amino acids long. This CDR3 reads CACPQEGGSTDTQYF. The DNA of the CDR3 is TGTGCCTGCCCCCAGGAGGGGGGGTCCACAGATACGCAGTATTTT.

The rearrangement links TRBV27 to TRBJ2-1, with a weak D call TRBD1 (7 bases). Germline V gives CDR1 MNHEY, CDR2 SMNVEV (reference sequence). V lost 1 base and J lost 9, with 16 bases in between. The CDR3 contains 15 residues. CDR3 residues: CASSLWGRGVGEQFF. The CDR3 DNA reads TGTGCCAGCAGTTTATGGGGCAGGGGGGTTGGTGAGCAGTTCTTC.

The gene calls are TRBV27 and TRBJ2-7, with 15 bases lining up with TRBD2. V was pared by 6 bases and J by 7 bases, with 10 bases of the junction left unmatched. Germline lookup yields CDR1 MNHEY and CDR2 SMNVEV (reference sequence). CDR3 length: 16 amino acids. The CDR3 spells CASRARTSGRGGEQYF. In DNA, the CDR3 is TGTGCCAGCAGGGCTAGGACTAGCGGGAGGGGGGGGGAGCAGTACTTC.

This clone was seen just once. V usage is TRBV2 and J usage is TRBJ2-5; TRBD2 matches at 16 bases. Germline V gene data show CDR1 as SNHLY and CDR2 as FYNNEI. The V and J ends lost 7 bases and 4 bases, in that order; junction bases with no gene match: 9. The CDR3 length is 17 residues. CDR3 sequence reads: CASTSFGTSGGGETQYF. CDR3 sequence (DNA): TGTGCCAGCACTTCTTTCGGGACTAGCGGGGGGGGAGAGACCCAGTACTTC.

The rearrangement uses TRBV28 and TRBJ1-5; the D is unclear. CDR3 length: 14 amino acids. Germline assignment: CDR1 MDHEN and CDR2 SYDVKM. Trimming removed 3 bases at V and 0 bases at J, with 6 bases between. CDR3: CASSLRISNQPQHF. The CDR3 DNA sequence: TGTGCCAGCAGTTTGAGGATTAGCAATCAGCCCCAGCATTTT.

This sequence joins TRBV28 and TRBJ2-7; no clear D gene. The V gene's germline CDR1 is MDHEN and CDR2 SYDVKM. CDR3 length: 15 amino acids. V dropped 5 bases and J dropped 0 bases, with 14 bases sitting between them. CDR3 DNA sequence: TGTGCCAGCAGTCGGCCGGGTCCTATCTCCTACGAGCAGTACTTC. It yields the protein CASSRPGPISYEQYF.

The chain has TRBV11-2 and TRBJ2-7; D is unresolved. Germline V lookup: CDR1 SGHAT, CDR2 FQNNGV. V dropped 5 bases and J dropped 2 bases, with 13 bases sitting between them. The CDR3 covers 14 residues. The CDR3 sequence is CASSPNLVAYEQYF. The CDR3 DNA reads TGTGCCAGCAGCCCCAATTTGGTAGCCTACGAGCAGTACTTC.

The V call is TRBV5-5, the J call TRBJ2-7; 8 positions match TRBD2. Per the germline V gene, CDR1 is SGHKS and CDR2 is YYEKEE (reference sequence). The CDR3 is 14 residues long. J gave up 4 bases and V 4 bases, and 7 bases lay outside the gene matches. CDR3 DNA sequence: TGTGCCAGCAGCGCCACTAGCGGAACTTACGAGCAGTACTTC. It is translated as CASSATSGTYEQYF.

The chain carries TRBV9 and TRBJ2-5; D gene uncertain. There are 11 residues in the CDR3. V was clipped by 4 bases and J by 2 bases, with 3 bases between them. Germline CDR1 is SGDLS and CDR2 is YYNGEE. CDR3 nucleotides: TGTGCCAGCAGCTCTCAAGAGACCCAGTACTTC. Protein sequence: CASSSQETQYF.

This clone has at least ten counts. The rearrangement joins TRBV4-1 to TRBJ1-1; weak D call: TRBD1 (5 bases). CDR1 is MGHRA and CDR2 is YSYEKL in the germline V gene. The germline V and J ends were trimmed by 0 bases and 5 bases, with 10 bases remaining between them. The CDR3 loop spans 14 amino acids. The CDR3 loop reads CASSQDRVGTEAFF. For the CDR3, the DNA is TGCGCCAGCAGCCAAGACAGGGTCGGAACTGAAGCTTTCTTT.

This clone has ten or more counts. The chain links TRBV27 to TRBJ2-5; 7 bases are a match to TRBD1. Germline V gives CDR1 MNHEY, CDR2 SMNVEV (reference sequence). The CDR3 sequence is 16 residues long. The V segment lost 4 bases and the J segment 1 base; nucleotides outside the gene matches: 9. CDR3 protein: CASSSSRQGSQETQYF. As DNA, the CDR3 is TGTGCCAGCAGTTCATCTAGACAGGGATCCCAAGAGACCCAGTACTTC.

V is TRBV6-1 and J is TRBJ1-2, with 9 positions matching TRBD1. Trimming took 6 bases from V and 3 from J; bases not matched to a gene: 5. The CDR3 contains 14 residues. Germline V gene data show CDR1 as MNHNS and CDR2 as SASEGT. CDR3 amino acids: CASSDDRGDYGYTF. DNA for the CDR3: TGTGCCAGCAGCGATGACAGGGGGGACTATGGCTACACCTTC.

V usage is TRBV30 and J usage is TRBJ2-5; 7 nucleotides align to TRBD1. The CDR3 contains 15 residues. Losses at the gene ends were 2 bases for V and 4 bases for J; bases not matched to a gene: 10. Germline assignment: CDR1 GTSNPN and CDR2 SVGIG (reference sequence). Here the CDR3 reads CAWSKHPQGVETQYF. CDR3 DNA sequence: TGTGCCTGGAGTAAACACCCCCAGGGGGTAGAGACCCAGTACTTC.

The rearrangement uses TRBV9 and TRBJ2-7; the D gene is possibly TRBD1 (6 bases). Deletions cut 4 bases from V and 6 bases from J, with 20 bases between. The CDR3 runs 15 residues. Germline values: CDR1 SGDLS, CDR2 YYNGEE. This CDR3 reads CASSPSVGRGGEQYF. In nucleotides, the CDR3 is TGTGCCAGCAGCCCTTCAGTGGGCAGGGGCGGCGAGCAGTACTTC.

The chain employs TRBV28 and TRBJ2-7; TRBD1 agrees at 8 bases. Germline loops: CDR1 MDHEN, CDR2 SYDVKM. The V gene end was trimmed by 7 bases and the J gene end by 2 bases; junction bases not matched to a gene: 7. The CDR3 covers 14 residues. CDR3: CASTLTGDPYEQYF. In DNA, the CDR3 is TGTGCCAGCACCTTGACAGGGGATCCCTACGAGCAGTACTTC.

The chain is built from TRBV7-9 and TRBJ2-1; 10 bases are shared with TRBD2. The CDR3 length is 15 residues. V was pared by 5 bases and J by 7 bases, with 8 bases of the junction left unmatched. Germline CDR1 reads SEHNR; CDR2 reads FQNEAQ (reference sequence). CDR3: CASSPSGSSQNEQFF. The CDR3 nucleotides are TGTGCCAGCAGCCCTAGCGGGAGCTCTCAGAATGAGCAGTTCTTC.

The genes are TRBV29-1 and TRBJ2-1; 8 bases fit TRBD2. The CDR3 covers 15 residues. Germline trimming cut 3 bases from V and 6 bases from J; bases unmatched to any gene: 10. The germline CDR1 and CDR2 sequences are SQVTM and ANQGSEA. For the CDR3, the DNA is TGCAGCGTTGATTTAGCGGGAAAACCCATCAATGAGCAGTTCTTC. Translating it yields CSVDLAGKPINEQFF.

V and J are TRBV18 and TRBJ1-2, with D uncertain. This CDR3 has 14 residues. V was clipped by 6 bases and J by 7 bases, with 18 bases between them. Germline values: CDR1 KGHSH, CDR2 LQKENI. CDR3 coding DNA: TGTGCCAGCTCTCTAAGCCCCGAGAACGCTGGCTACACCTTC. It specifies CASSLSPENAGYTF.

The chain carries TRBV5-4 and TRBJ2-3; 7 bases line up with TRBD1. The ends lost 6 bases at V and 0 bases at J; junction bases unmatched: 7. Germline CDR1 and CDR2: SGHNT and YYREEE (reference sequence). This CDR3 spans 15 amino acids. The CDR3 sequence is CASIQNRGSTDTQYF. In nucleotides, the CDR3 is TGTGCCAGCATACAGAACAGGGGAAGCACAGATACGCAGTATTTT.

This chain joins TRBV4-2 and TRBJ1-5; TRBD1 agrees at 9 bases. Germline CDR1 LGHNA, CDR2 YNFKEQ. With V trimmed by 0 bases and J by 5 bases, 8 bases remained unmatched. The CDR3 spans 17 residues. The CDR3 loop is CASSQDRTGGWDQPQHF. The CDR3 DNA follows: TGTGCCAGCAGCCAAGATCGAACAGGGGGCTGGGATCAGCCCCAGCATTTT.

To note about this clone: A junction boundary mismatches the germline segment, possibly from a read error. This chain joins TRBV7-9 and TRBJ1-2; a possible D gene is TRBD1 (6 bases). The CDR3 covers 13 residues. The germline CDR1 and CDR2 sequences are SEHNR and FQNEAQ (reference sequence). The CDR3 loop reads CASSPGGLWGYIF. The CDR3 DNA is TGTGCCAGCAGCCCGGGGGGCTTGTGGGGCTACATCTTC.